The 14 T cell receptor beta chains in this list originate from one sample, sequenced in a study of technical replicates of blood from a handful of donors. Generated by immunoSEQ multiplex PCR, the TCRdb table keeps only in-frame clones and is missing some. Altogether about 88,000 clones are present, about nine tenths being singletons, with the ten largest covering roughly 0.25%. The specimen was T cells isolated from PBMCs. These TCRs come from a human donor in good health.

The chain carries TRBV5-4 and TRBJ1-2; D remains unclear. Deletions cut 1 base from V and 2 bases from J, with 9 bases between. The germline V gene encodes CDR1 SGHNT and CDR2 YYREEE (reference sequence). The CDR3 sequence is 14 residues long. Written as DNA, the CDR3 is TGTGCCAGCAGCTTGCTGGAGGGAAACTATGGCTACACCTTC. Protein: CASSLLEGNYGYTF.

CDR3 DNA: TGTGCCAGCCGTGGGCGCGGGGGGAACACAGATACGCAGTATTTT. Encoded protein: CASRGRGGNTDTQYF. The rearrangement links TRBV11-3 to TRBJ2-3, with 8 bases aligning to TRBD2. V gave up 8 bases and J gave up 2 bases; unmatched junction bases: 9. CDR1 and CDR2 from the germline V gene are SGHNT and YENEEA. The CDR3 consists of 15 residues.

The chain couples TRBV5-1 to TRBJ2-1, with 12 positions matching TRBD2. The junction had 7 bases not matched to a gene; V was cut back by 4 bases and J by 8 bases. The CDR3 runs 15 residues. Looked up from germline, CDR1 is SGHRS and CDR2 is YFSETQ. The CDR3 DNA follows: TGCGCCAGCAGCCCTGGACTAGCGGGAATTGATGAGCAGTTCTTC. It translates to CASSPGLAGIDEQFF.

The V and J genes are TRBV28 and TRBJ2-3; D remains ambiguous. The CDR3 is made up of 11 amino acids. The germline V and J ends were trimmed by 6 bases and 4 bases, with 5 bases remaining between them. CDR1 is MDHEN, CDR2 SYDVKM, per germline. CDR3 DNA: TGTGCCAGCAGCCCCGCAGATACGCAGTATTTT. Residues: CASSPADTQYF.

The V and J genes are TRBV10-3 and TRBJ1-5; D ambiguous. CDR1 is ENHRY, CDR2 SYGVKD, per germline. This CDR3 comprises 14 residues. Trimming removed 0 bases at V and 4 bases at J, with 7 bases between. CDR3 region: CAISESGRNQPQHF. In nucleotides, the CDR3 is TGTGCCATCAGTGAGTCGGGGAGGAATCAGCCCCAGCATTTT.

This clone turned up a few times. This chain uses TRBV4-1 with TRBJ1-2; the D gene is possibly TRBD1 (5 bases). The CDR3 spans 16 residues. V lost 0 bases and J lost 4, with 15 bases in between. Germline CDR1 and CDR2: MGHRA and YSYEKL. The CDR3 reads CASSQDLDSWGYGYTF. DNA of the CDR3: TGCGCCAGCAGCCAAGATCTAGACAGTTGGGGCTATGGCTACACCTTC.

This clone was detected only once. The gene calls are TRBV30 and TRBJ2-5; D possibly corresponds to TRBD2 (6 bases). This CDR3 comprises 15 residues. The germline V gene has CDR1 GTSNPN and CDR2 SVGIG (reference sequence). V was pared by 3 bases and J by 7 bases, with 21 bases between. CDR3 in DNA: TGTGCCTGGAGGCCGCGACTAGGTCCGGGTGGGACCCAGTACTTC. Encoded protein: CAWRPRLGPGGTQYF.

The chain couples TRBV6-5 to TRBJ1-2; D not resolved. Germline values: CDR1 MNHEY, CDR2 SVGAGI. The CDR3 runs to 13 residues. Trimming removed 0 bases at V and 8 bases at J, with 10 bases between. CDR3 in amino acids: CASSYSRFFGYTF. CDR3 in DNA: TGTGCCAGCAGTTACTCGCGGTTTTTCGGCTACACCTTC.

The chain links TRBV27 to TRBJ1-1; D perhaps matches TRBD1 (6 bases). V lost 2 bases, J lost 10 bases, and 17 bases lay in between. The CDR3 spans 14 residues. CDR1 is MNHEY and CDR2 is SMNVEV in the germline V gene (reference sequence). CDR3 protein: CASSLMGAKNPAFF. The CDR3 region has the DNA TGTGCCAGCAGTTTAATGGGGGCCAAGAATCCAGCTTTCTTT.

This chain joins TRBV5-5 and TRBJ1-1, with TRBD1 matching over 8 bases. Trimming at V came to 0 bases and at J to 8 bases, leaving 3 bases not matched to a gene. The CDR3 loop spans 13 amino acids. Per the germline V gene, CDR1 is SGHKS and CDR2 is YYEKEE (reference sequence). Written as DNA, the CDR3 is TGTGCCAGCAGCTTGGCCGGGACAGGAGAAGCTTTCTTT. Its protein is CASSLAGTGEAFF.

The chain carries TRBV4-1 and TRBJ2-1, with 7 bases aligning to TRBD2. Germline V gene lookup returns CDR1 MGHRA and CDR2 YSYEKL. The CDR3 runs to 15 residues. V gave up 3 bases and J gave up 5 bases; unmatched junction bases: 7. CDR3 bases: TGCGCCAGCAGCCAGACTATCCGGGAGGACAATGAGCAGTTCTTC. Protein: CASSQTIREDNEQFF.

The chain recombines TRBV28 with TRBJ2-3; 10 nucleotides agree with TRBD2. The germline gives CDR1 MDHEN, CDR2 SYDVKM. J was trimmed by 1 base and V by 6 bases; bases with no gene match: 7. The CDR3 has 16 residues. CDR3 bases: TGTGCCAGCAGCCCTAGCGGGAGAGGAGGCACAGATACGCAGTATTTT. Translating it yields CASSPSGRGGTDTQYF.

The chain carries TRBV6-6 and TRBJ2-7, with no clear D. The CDR3 length is 16 residues. Germline V gene lookup returns CDR1 MNHNY and CDR2 SVGAGI (reference sequence). V dropped 0 bases and J dropped 5 bases, with 17 bases sitting between them. CDR3 nucleotides: TGTGCCAGCAGTTACTCGACTGCGTCTCAACTGGACGAGCAGTACTTC. It translates to CASSYSTASQLDEQYF.

V usage is TRBV4-1 and J usage is TRBJ2-7; D ambiguous. Germline V gene sequence: CDR1 MGHRA, CDR2 YSYEKL. Trimming left V 1 base short and J 2 bases short, with 9 bases between. This CDR3 is 14 amino acids long. The CDR3 protein is CASSQVDRAYEQYF. The CDR3 DNA follows: TGCGCCAGCAGCCAAGTTGACCGGGCCTACGAGCAGTACTTC.